A single sample gave rise to the 27 T cell receptor beta chains below, sequenced in a study of cytomegalovirus exposure and HLA in healthy donors. Data came from immunoSEQ multiplex PCR; TCRdb stores just in-frame clones and leaves some out. In the table there are 220,000 or so clones, over 80% of which are singletons. The sample comprised PBMCs. These receptors all stem from a woman between 25 and 40 years old in good health and CMV-seropositive.

The chain is built from TRBV10-1 and TRBJ2-7, with D possibly matching TRBD1 (5 bases). V was pared by 5 bases and J by 0 bases, with 11 bases between. This CDR3 is 14 amino acids long. CDR1 is WNHNN and CDR2 is SYGVQD in the germline V gene (reference sequence). This CDR3 reads CASSKQATSYEQYF. In nucleotides, the CDR3 is TGCGCCAGCAGTAAACAGGCCACCTCCTACGAGCAGTACTTC.

The gene calls are TRBV18 and TRBJ2-3; a possible D gene is TRBD2 (6 bases). Deletions cut 0 bases from V and 2 bases from J, with 12 bases between. Germline V lookup: CDR1 KGHSH, CDR2 LQKENI. CDR3 length: 16 residues. The CDR3 region has the DNA TGTGCCAGCTCACCACCGAGGGCGGGGATCACAGATACGCAGTATTTT. It translates to CASSPPRAGITDTQYF.

V gene TRBV11-2 combines with J gene TRBJ2-7; 9 positions match TRBD1. Trimming cost V 5 bases and J 7 bases; bases outside gene matches: 12. CDR3 length equals 15 residues. The germline V gene encodes CDR1 SGHAT and CDR2 FQNNGV. The CDR3 loop is CASSARQGGWGEQYF. DNA for the CDR3: TGTGCCAGCAGCGCCCGACAGGGGGGTTGGGGTGAGCAGTACTTC. Full variable domain (remainder filled in from reference TRBV11-2 and TRBJ2-7): EAGVAQSPRYKIIEKRQSVAFWCNPISGHATLYWYQQILGQGPKLLIQFQNNGVVDDSQLPKDRFSAERLKGVDSTLKIQPAKLEDSAVYLCASSARQGGWGEQYFGPGTRLTVT.

V and J are TRBV6-5 and TRBJ1-2; no reliable D call. V was trimmed by 4 bases and J by 2 bases, leaving 11 bases between them. From germline, CDR1 is MNHEY and CDR2 SVGAGI. This CDR3 spans 14 amino acids. The CDR3 loop reads CASSSPGLNYGYTF. The CDR3 coding sequence is TGTGCCAGCAGTTCGCCGGGCCTCAACTATGGCTACACCTTC.

This sequence joins TRBV5-4 and TRBJ1-2; the D is unclear. Germline loops: CDR1 SGHNT, CDR2 YYREEE (reference sequence). This CDR3 has 14 amino acids. V was shortened by 3 bases and J by 4 bases, with 13 bases between the two germline ends. This chain's CDR3 is CASSSTGRGYGYTF. DNA of the CDR3: TGTGCCAGCAGCTCGACCGGGCGCGGCTATGGCTACACCTTC.

The V call is TRBV29-1, the J call TRBJ2-6, with D unresolved. The V and J ends lost 0 bases and 2 bases respectively, with 8 bases between them. This CDR3 contains 15 residues. Germline V gene lookup returns CDR1 SQVTM and CDR2 ANQGSEA. DNA of the CDR3: TGCAGCGTTGAAGACCAGCAGGCTGGGGCCAACGTCCTGACTTTC. Encoded protein: CSVEDQQAGANVLTF.

V is TRBV30 and J is TRBJ2-4, with D uncertain. CDR3 length equals 14 residues. Trimming removed 0 bases from V and 3 bases from J, with 9 bases in between. Germline CDR1 GTSNPN, CDR2 SVGIG (reference sequence). This CDR3 reads CAWSVDASKNIQYF. In DNA, the CDR3 is TGTGCCTGGAGTGTGGATGCGAGCAAAAACATTCAGTACTTC.

V is TRBV11-3 and J is TRBJ2-1; no clear D. The CDR3 extends over 13 amino acids. Per the germline V gene, CDR1 is SGHNT and CDR2 is YENEEA. V was clipped by 2 bases and J by 4 bases, with 6 bases between them. CDR3: CASSLNPYNEQFF. The CDR3 nucleotides read TGTGCCAGCAGCTTAAATCCTTACAATGAGCAGTTCTTC.

This sequence joins TRBV7-5 and TRBJ2-1; the table's D call TRBD2 went unverified against the DNA. TRBV7-5 is reported as a pseudogene. This CDR3 contains 10 residues. The CDR3 is CARGGAPQFF. CDR3 DNA sequence: TGTGCCAGGGGAGGGGCTCCGCAGTTCTTC.

The gene calls are TRBV7-9 and TRBJ2-1, with a weak D call TRBD2 (6 bases). CDR1 and CDR2 (germline): SEHNR, FQNEAQ (reference sequence). The length of the CDR3 is 12 residues. V shed 6 bases and J shed 9 bases, with 12 bases lying between them. The CDR3, as DNA: TGTGCCAGCAGGCCCCTGGGAGGTGAGCAGTTCTTC. This gives the protein CASRPLGGEQFF.

This chain links TRBV13 with TRBJ1-2, with TRBD1 as a possible D gene (5 bases). CDR3 size: 12 residues. Germline V lookup: CDR1 PRHDT, CDR2 FYEKMQ (reference sequence). The V end was cut by 3 bases, the J end by 8 bases, with 10 bases between. CDR3 sequence (DNA): TGTGCCAGCAGCTTTTTCGACAGAGGCTACACCTTC. It specifies CASSFFDRGYTF.

As DNA, the CDR3 is TGTGCCTTGGACAGGGGGCGCTTCTTGGGCTACACCTTC. This encodes CALDRGRFLGYTF. The chain recombines TRBV30 with TRBJ1-2; TRBD1 matches 11 bases. Germline V gene data show CDR1 as GTSNPN and CDR2 as SVGIG (reference sequence). The CDR3 length is 13 residues. V lost 7 bases and J lost 8; bases outside the gene matches: 9.

The gene calls are TRBV19 and TRBJ2-7; 9 bases line up with TRBD2. The CDR3 is 15 amino acids. Germline V gene lookup returns CDR1 LNHDA and CDR2 SQIVND (reference sequence). The V segment lost 3 bases and the J segment 0 bases; nucleotides outside the gene matches: 3. This CDR3 reads CASSIGGRASYEQYF. Written as DNA, the CDR3 is TGTGCCAGTAGTATCGGCGGGAGGGCCTCCTACGAGCAGTACTTC.

This clone has only a few counts. The chain has TRBV28 and TRBJ1-2; weak D call: TRBD1 (5 bases). V shed 3 bases and J shed 3 bases, with 5 bases lying between them. The CDR3 has 12 residues. CDR1 is MDHEN, CDR2 SYDVKM, per germline. The CDR3 sequence: CASSFRDYGYTF. As DNA, the CDR3 is TGTGCCAGCAGTTTCAGGGACTATGGCTACACCTTC.

This rearrangement joins TRBV29-1 to TRBJ2-7; D possibly corresponds to TRBD1 (6 bases). Germline assignment: CDR1 SQVTM and CDR2 ANQGSEA. The CDR3 contains 15 residues. V was clipped by 0 bases and J by 0 bases, with 12 bases between them. The CDR3 reads CSVEDWQGSSYEQYF. In DNA, the CDR3 is TGCAGCGTTGAAGACTGGCAGGGGAGCTCCTACGAGCAGTACTTC.

The gene calls are TRBV27 and TRBJ2-7, with D hard to call. This CDR3 comprises 14 residues. Trimming cost V 3 bases and J 2 bases, with 11 bases left between them. Germline V gives CDR1 MNHEY, CDR2 SMNVEV (reference sequence). CDR3 residues: CASSLADGPYEQYF. In DNA form, the CDR3 reads TGTGCCAGCAGTTTGGCTGACGGGCCCTACGAGCAGTACTTC.

The chain carries TRBV6-5 and TRBJ1-1; D remains ambiguous. V shed 7 bases and J shed 3 bases, with 12 bases lying between them. The CDR3 spans 13 residues. CDR1 MNHEY and CDR2 SVGAGI come from the germline V gene. The CDR3: CASKSNPDTEAFF. The CDR3 DNA follows: TGTGCCAGCAAGTCGAACCCAGACACTGAAGCTTTCTTT.

The chain is built from TRBV6-5 and TRBJ1-4; D not certain. The germline V and J ends were trimmed by 0 bases and 0 bases, with 8 bases remaining between them. The CDR3 consists of 16 residues. CDR1 and CDR2 from the germline V gene are MNHEY and SVGAGI. The CDR3 reads CASSYSPRATNEKLFF. DNA for the CDR3: TGTGCCAGCAGTTACTCCCCCCGTGCAACTAATGAAAAACTGTTTTTT.

In this sample, this clone turned up a few times. The chain carries TRBV7-2 and TRBJ1-4; no clear D. The germline gives CDR1 SGHTA, CDR2 FQGNSA. The CDR3 runs to 14 residues. Trimming took off 5 bases at V and 7 bases at J, with 14 bases between the two ends. The CDR3 nucleotides read TGTGCCAGCAGCCCTAGGAAGGGAAGTGAAAAACTGTTTTTT. Translating it yields CASSPRKGSEKLFF.

This clone was recorded a few times. Other DNA variants within this sample encode the same CDR3. The rearrangement uses TRBV6-5 and TRBJ2-7; D ambiguous. CDR3 length equals 14 residues. Germline V gives CDR1 MNHEY, CDR2 SVGAGI. The V end was cut by 3 bases, the J end by 2 bases, with 11 bases between. In nucleotides, the CDR3 is TGTGCCAGCAGTTATCTGCGAGATACCTACGAGCAGTACTTC. Its protein product is CASSYLRDTYEQYF.

The chain combines TRBV30 with TRBJ1-3; D is unresolved. Germline-derived CDR1 and CDR2 are GTSNPN and SVGIG (reference sequence). The CDR3 is 14 residues long. V dropped 2 bases and J dropped 3 bases, with 11 bases sitting between them. The CDR3: CAWSPTVGGNTIYF. In nucleotides, the CDR3 is TGTGCCTGGAGTCCCACAGTCGGTGGAAACACCATATATTTT.

The chain couples TRBV7-3 to TRBJ1-1; D ambiguous. CDR1 and CDR2 (germline): SGHTA, FQGTGA. This CDR3 has 13 amino acids. Trimming took off 4 bases at V and 0 bases at J, with 6 bases between the two ends. CDR3 protein: CASSSQVNTEAFF. DNA for the CDR3: TGTGCCAGCAGCTCGCAGGTGAACACTGAAGCTTTCTTT.

The gene calls are TRBV6-4 and TRBJ2-1, with D perhaps matching TRBD1 (6 bases). V lost 3 bases and J 5 bases, leaving 11 bases between the germline ends. In germline, CDR1 is MRHNA, CDR2 SNTAGT. The CDR3 is 14 residues long. CDR3 residues: CASSDGTGHNEQFF. CDR3 DNA sequence: TGTGCCAGCAGTGATGGTACAGGGCACAATGAGCAGTTCTTC.

This CDR3 reads CASSPPGGNYGYTF. The CDR3, as DNA: TGCGCCAGCAGCCCTCCGGGAGGTAACTATGGCTACACCTTC. J is TRBJ1-2 and V is TRBV4-1; the D is unclear. Trimming stripped 4 bases from V and 1 base from J, with 10 bases between. The CDR3 has 14 residues. Germline V gene sequence: CDR1 MGHRA, CDR2 YSYEKL.

This clone came up a few times. This chain connects TRBV7-8 to TRBJ1-1; D perhaps matches TRBD1 (5 bases). The CDR3 length is 12 residues. Germline CDR1 reads SGHVS; CDR2 reads FQNEAQ. The V end was cut by 2 bases, the J end by 10 bases, with 11 bases between. The CDR3 loop reads CASSLPREGAFF. The CDR3 region has the DNA TGTGCCAGCAGCTTACCCAGGGAGGGAGCTTTCTTT.

This clone has ten or more counts. In nucleotides, the CDR3 is TGCGCCAGCAGCCAACTCGGACAGGGCCATGAGCAGTTCTTC. This encodes CASSQLGQGHEQFF. The genes are TRBV4-3 and TRBJ2-1; 8 bases fit TRBD1. CDR3 length: 14 residues. The germline V gene encodes CDR1 LGHNA and CDR2 YSLEER. J was trimmed by 8 bases and V by 2 bases; bases with no gene match: 5.

V usage is TRBV10-3 and J usage is TRBJ2-7, with 12 nucleotides matching TRBD1. The junction had 3 bases not matched to a gene; V was cut back by 4 bases and J by 5 bases. The CDR3 is 14 residues long. CDR1 and CDR2 (germline): ENHRY, SYGVKD. This CDR3 reads CAISVGTGGHEQYF. CDR3 coding DNA: TGTGCCATCAGTGTGGGGACAGGGGGCCACGAGCAGTACTTC.